The next 26 T cell receptor beta chains were all read from a single sample in a study of blood T cells in healthy people across ages. Primed by a sample-barcoded 5' primer and a J-beta primer mix, a second PCR proceeded for 7 to 11 cycles. TCRdb re-called the 5' RACE reads with MiXCR, one entry per CDR3 protein. The sample consists of around 800,000 distinct CDR3 sequences, about 53% of them appearing once. Sequenced input: blood. These receptors all stem from a man older than 75 in good health.

This clonotype was counted between two and nine times. The gene calls are TRBV2 and TRBJ2-5, with D possibly being TRBD1 (5 bases). The DNA end favors TRBJ2-7, so the J call may be wrong. The V gene's germline CDR1 is SNHLY and CDR2 FYNNEI. There are 12 residues in the CDR3. The CDR3 reads CASSFTRDEQYF. The CDR3 region has the DNA TGTGCCAGCAGCTTTACCAGGGACGAGCAGTACTTC.

This clonotype was detected only once. This chain joins TRBV27 and TRBJ1-5; 9 bases are shared with TRBD1. The V and J ends lost 4 bases and 5 bases, in that order; junction bases with no gene match: 6. The CDR3 sequence is 15 residues long. Germline CDR1 reads MNHEY; CDR2 reads SMNVEV (reference sequence). For the CDR3, the DNA is TGTGCCAGCAGTTCATACCGGGACAGGGATCAGCCCCAGCATTTT. Translated: CASSSYRDRDQPQHF.

On this clonotype: With a much larger clone just one base away, this may be a read error. V usage is TRBV10-3 and J usage is TRBJ2-3; tentatively, D is TRBD2 (6 bases). This CDR3 comprises 15 residues. The germline V gene has CDR1 ENHRY and CDR2 SYGVKD. The CDR3 spells CAIGEERAGTDTQYF. The DNA of the CDR3 is TGTGCCATCGGTGAGGAGCGGGCTGGCACAGATACGCAGTATTTT.

This clonotype was recorded a few times. The chain is built from TRBV5-6 and TRBJ2-3; maybe TRBD2 (5 bases). Germline values: CDR1 SGHDT, CDR2 YYEEEE. The CDR3 is 14 amino acids. Trimming left V 4 bases short and J 0 bases short, with 9 bases between. The CDR3 loop reads CASSTLESTDTQYF. The CDR3 DNA reads as TGTGCCAGCAGCACACTAGAAAGCACAGATACGCAGTATTTT.

The chain joins TRBV7-9 to TRBJ2-7; 11 bases map to TRBD2. CDR3 length equals 15 residues. V trimming: 7 bases; J trimming: 0 bases; junction bases outside the gene matches: 5. Germline V gives CDR1 SEHNR, CDR2 FQNEAQ (reference sequence). The CDR3 region is CASTIAGGTSYEQYF. The CDR3 bases are TGTGCCAGCACCATAGCGGGAGGGACCTCCTACGAGCAGTACTTC.

The CDR3 DNA reads TGTGCCACCAGTGGCTCGCGGGCATACAATGAGCAGTTCTTC. Translating it yields CATSGSRAYNEQFF. This sequence joins TRBV24-1 and TRBJ2-1; perhaps TRBD2 as D (5 bases). This CDR3 has 14 residues. Deletions cut 5 bases from V and 4 bases from J, with 11 bases between. Germline lookup yields CDR1 KGHDR and CDR2 SFDVKD.

This clonotype came up a few times. The J gene is TRBJ2-5, the V gene TRBV27, with D unclear. V was clipped by 2 bases and J by 5 bases, with 12 bases between them. CDR3 length: 14 residues. Looked up from germline, CDR1 is MNHEY and CDR2 is SMNVEV (reference sequence). The CDR3 coding sequence is TGTGCCAGCAGTTTAGAAAGACCTTCGGAGACCCAGTACTTC. This sequence encodes CASSLERPSETQYF.

In regard to this clonotype: A read error may produce the germline difference seen at one junction end. The chain joins TRBV7-9 to TRBJ2-1, with D possibly being TRBD1 or TRBD2 (7 bases each). There are 16 residues in the CDR3. Germline CDR1 and CDR2: SEHNR and FQNEAQ (reference sequence). The CDR3 loop reads CASSQGGKKSYNKQFF. As DNA, the CDR3 is TGTGCCAGCAGCCAGGGGGGGAAGAAATCCTACAATAAGCAGTTCTTC. The entire variable domain, with the rest obtained from reference TRBV7-9 and TRBJ2-1, is as follows: DTGVSQNPRHKITKRGQNVTFRCDPISEHNRLYWYRQTLGQGPEFLTYFQNEAQLEKSRLLSDRFSAERPKGSFSTLEIQRTEQGDSAMYLCASSQGGKKSYNKQFFGPGTRLTVL.

This clonotype was observed a handful of times. V gene TRBV11-2 combines with J gene TRBJ2-7; the match to TRBD2 covers 9 bases. This CDR3 is 16 amino acids long. Trimming at V came to 6 bases and at J to 0 bases, leaving 9 bases not matched to a gene. Germline loops: CDR1 SGHAT, CDR2 FQNNGV. CDR3 residues: CASSFSGSYSSYEQYF. CDR3 in DNA: TGTGCCAGCAGTTTTAGCGGGAGTTACTCCTCCTACGAGCAGTACTTC.

This chain uses TRBV7-9 with TRBJ1-5; D is perhaps TRBD1 (6 bases). This CDR3 comprises 17 residues. V was trimmed by 3 bases and J by 6 bases, leaving 21 bases between them. Germline V lookup: CDR1 SEHNR, CDR2 FQNEAQ (reference sequence). The CDR3 loop reads CASSFSPARGRGQPQHF. CDR3 DNA: TGTGCCAGCAGCTTCTCTCCCGCACGGGGGCGCGGTCAGCCCCAGCATTTT. Variable domain in full (rest from reference TRBV7-9 and TRBJ1-5): DTGVSQNPRHKITKRGQNVTFRCDPISEHNRLYWYRQTLGQGPEFLTYFQNEAQLEKSRLLSDRFSAERPKGSFSTLEIQRTEQGDSAMYLCASSFSPARGRGQPQHFGDGTRLSIL.

This chain links TRBV20-1 with TRBJ2-7, with 9 bases lining up with TRBD2. Germline assignment: CDR1 DFQATT and CDR2 SNEGSKA (reference sequence). CDR3 length equals 18 residues. The ends lost 5 bases at V and 6 bases at J; junction bases unmatched: 23. CDR3 residues: CSARPTPSGENRRSEQYF. CDR3 DNA sequence: TGCAGTGCTCGACCCACGCCTAGCGGGGAGAACAGGAGGAGCGAGCAGTACTTC.

J is TRBJ2-7 and V is TRBV7-9; 8 bases line up with TRBD2. The J call may be in error: the DNA end matches TRBJ2-5 better. Germline V CDR1 and CDR2: SEHNR, FQNEAQ (reference sequence). CDR3 length: 14 residues. The DNA of the CDR3 is TGTGCCAGCAGCGGGGCTAGCGGGCAAGAGACCCAGTACTTC. Encoded protein: CASSGASGQETQYF.

The chain links TRBV7-9 to TRBJ2-3; 8 nucleotides agree with TRBD2. The V and J ends lost 5 bases and 7 bases, in that order; junction bases with no gene match: 8. CDR1 is SEHNR, CDR2 FQNEAQ, per germline (reference sequence). This CDR3 has 14 amino acids. The CDR3 region is CASSPGGGTNTQYF. The CDR3 DNA reads as TGTGCCAGCAGCCCCGGGGGGGGTACGAATACGCAGTATTTT.

This clonotype was recorded a few times. The chain uses TRBV5-1 and TRBJ1-4, with D possibly matching TRBD1 (5 bases). Germline CDR1 reads SGHRS; CDR2 reads YFSETQ. The V end lost 4 bases, the J end lost 0 bases, and 10 bases lay between the germline ends. This CDR3 comprises 15 residues. The CDR3 DNA follows: TGCGCCAGCAGCCGCGGGACCGCAACTAATGAAAAACTGTTTTTT. This translates into CASSRGTATNEKLFF.

The J gene is TRBJ2-3, the V gene TRBV27, with D possibly being TRBD2 (6 bases). This CDR3 spans 15 amino acids. V lost 3 bases and J lost 14, with 24 bases in between. Germline V gene data show CDR1 as MNHEY and CDR2 as SMNVEV (reference sequence). The CDR3 protein is CASSLSGLPLGYAYF. The CDR3 nucleotides read TGTGCCAGCAGTTTGTCCGGACTACCCCTCGGATACGCGTATTTT.

The CDR3 nucleotides read TGCAGCGCCCGCGCGGGAGCGAACAACATTCAGTACTTC. Translating it yields CSARAGANNIQYF. The rearrangement links TRBV29-1 to TRBJ2-4; 7 bases map to TRBD2. The germline gives CDR1 SQVTM, CDR2 ANQGSEA. The CDR3 sequence is 13 residues long. V shed 7 bases, J shed 7 bases, and the junction held 10 bases outside the gene matches.

This clonotype came up many times. This chain uses TRBV5-1 with TRBJ1-2; D call uncertain. The CDR3 length is 13 residues. In germline, CDR1 is SGHRS, CDR2 YFSETQ. Trimming cost V 5 bases and J 5 bases, with 13 bases left between them. DNA of the CDR3: TGCGCCAGCAGTCACGGCAGGTCTTATGGCTACACCTTC. As protein: CASSHGRSYGYTF. Full variable domain (outside the CDR3, taken from reference TRBV5-1 and TRBJ1-2): KAGVTQTPRYLIKTRGQQVTLSCSPISGHRSVSWYQQTPGQGLQFLFEYFSETQRNKGNFPGRFSGRQFSNSRSEMNVSTLELGDSALYLCASSHGRSYGYTFGSGTRLTVV.

The V gene is TRBV7-9, the J gene TRBJ2-5, with D hard to call. The J call could be wrong; TRBJ2-7 is a better fit for the DNA end. CDR1 and CDR2 from the germline V gene are SEHNR and FQNEAQ (reference sequence). This CDR3 is 15 amino acids long. The DNA for the CDR3 is TGTGCCAGCAGCTTAGGATCCGTCGTCCTCTACGAGCAGTACTTC. It codes for CASSLGSVVLYEQYF.

On this clonotype: Being one base from a much bigger clone, this may be a read error. The chain employs TRBV6-2 or TRBV6-3 and TRBJ2-7; 7 nucleotides match TRBD1. Germline V CDR1 and CDR2: MNHEY, SVGEGT. This CDR3 has 13 residues. The V segment lost 6 bases and the J segment 3 bases; nucleotides outside the gene matches: 5. CDR3 sequence: CASSFNRGYEQYF. DNA of the CDR3: TGTGCCAGCAGCTTCAACAGGGGCTACGAGCAGTACTTC.

This clonotype came up a few times. This chain uses TRBV7-2 with TRBJ2-5, with 10 nucleotides matching TRBD2. In germline, CDR1 is SGHTA, CDR2 FQGNSA. This CDR3 region has 16 residues. V lost 5 bases and J lost 4; bases outside the gene matches: 10. In DNA form, the CDR3 reads TGTGCCAGCAGCCCTTCTAGCGGGAGCAGACGAGAGACCCAGTACTTC. Residues: CASSPSSGSRRETQYF. The complete variable domain, with remaining parts taken from reference TRBV7-2 and TRBJ2-5, reads GAGVSQSPSNKVTEKGKDVELRCDPISGHTALYWYRQSLGQGLEFLIYFQGNSAPDKSGLPSDRFSAERTGGSVSTLTIQRTQQEDSAVYLCASSPSSGSRRETQYFGPGTRLLVL.

The V call is TRBV5-6, the J call TRBJ2-6; 8 nucleotides agree with TRBD1. CDR3 length: 17 residues. Germline-derived CDR1 and CDR2 are SGHDT and YYEEEE. The V gene end was trimmed by 4 bases and the J gene end by 2 bases; junction bases not matched to a gene: 8. In DNA form, the CDR3 reads TGTGCCAGCAGCATCCGGGGCAGGGGGCCTGGGGCCAACGTCCTGACTTTC. It specifies CASSIRGRGPGANVLTF.

J is TRBJ2-7 and V is TRBV2; D is uncertain. V was clipped by 2 bases and J by 0 bases, with 11 bases between them. The CDR3 runs to 15 residues. The V gene's germline CDR1 is SNHLY and CDR2 FYNNEI. CDR3 sequence reads: CASSENSQPSYEQYF. The DNA for the CDR3 is TGTGCCAGCAGTGAAAACAGCCAGCCCTCCTACGAGCAGTACTTC.

The chain has TRBV29-1 and TRBJ2-5, with 7 bases that match TRBD1. V shed 6 bases, J shed 2 bases, and the junction held 3 bases outside the gene matches. This CDR3 has 12 amino acids. Germline V gives CDR1 SQVTM, CDR2 ANQGSEA. The CDR3 sequence is CSVTGIQETQYF. Written as DNA, the CDR3 is TGCAGCGTGACAGGGATACAAGAGACCCAGTACTTC.

The chain uses TRBV9 and TRBJ2-6, with 7 bases lining up with TRBD1. Germline values: CDR1 SGDLS, CDR2 YYNGEE. The CDR3 is made up of 18 amino acids. V dropped 0 bases and J dropped 4; count of bases not matched to a gene: 10. CDR3 sequence (DNA): TGTGCCAGCAGCGTAGCTGACCGAACAGGGGCCGGGGCCAACGTCCTGACTTTC. Its protein is CASSVADRTGAGANVLTF.

The chain is built from TRBV29-1 and TRBJ1-1, with TRBD1 matching over 9 bases. The CDR3 consists of 15 residues. Germline assignment: CDR1 SQVTM and CDR2 ANQGSEA. The junction had 12 bases not matched to a gene; V was cut back by 6 bases and J by 4 bases. The CDR3 here is CSVETGTGLGTEAFF. CDR3 nucleotide sequence: TGCAGCGTCGAAACCGGGACAGGGTTAGGCACTGAAGCTTTCTTT.

V is TRBV6-5 and J is TRBJ2-7; D unresolved. CDR1 is MNHEY and CDR2 is SVGAGI in the germline V gene. The V end was cut by 5 bases, the J end by 2 bases, with 16 bases between. The CDR3 consists of 15 residues. CDR3 sequence (DNA): TGTGCCAGCAGTCCTAGGCTTCCACCTACCTACGAGCAGTACTTC. It is translated as CASSPRLPPTYEQYF.